The clone carrying this TCR beta chain appeared once. This sample is drawn from a study of cytomegalovirus exposure and HLA in healthy donors. The overall study: The study placed about 81% of its 350 to 400 genotyped donors in the Caucasian-associated ancestry cluster.

From germline, CDR1 is LNHDA and CDR2 SQIVND (reference sequence). CDR3 size: 15 residues. The trim removed 2 bases at V and 7 bases at J, leaving 5 bases unmatched. There was no recording of CMV serostatus for this donor. In the PCR, 60 Vbeta and 13 Jbeta primers were used. Here immunoSEQ multiplex PCR was the method, and the copy in TCRdb shows in-frame clones only, minus some. The table lists 54,000 or so clones, roughly 53% of them singletons. This chain connects TRBV19 to TRBJ2-5; 12 bases line up with TRBD2. Sample: PBMCs. The clonotype comes from a human donor in good health. CDR3 nucleotides: TGTGCCAGTAGTATAAGCACGACTAGCGGGGGGACCCAGTACTTC. It encodes CASSISTTSGGTQYF.